A single T cell receptor beta chain is shown here with its context. Source study methods: Quantification of nucleated cells was approximated via reference gene primer amplification. Assay: immunoSEQ multiplex PCR; the TCRdb copy retains only in-frame clones and omits some. V and J calls and clone size are given by that table; D and trimming were obtained from the DNA. Of 140,000 to 150,000 clones listed, over 70% are singletons. The CDR3 spans 13 residues. Germline assignment: CDR1 SQVTM and CDR2 ANQGSEA. V shed 5 bases and J shed 4 bases, with 14 bases lying between them. The data stem from a study of blood T cell repertoires in COVID-19. Study as a whole: Sites across the United States, Italy and Spain contributed samples from acute and convalescent COVID-19. PBMCs, B-cell-depleted T cells, or T cells provided the cDNA or gDNA that made up the material.

The TCR was taken from a human donor in a cohort sampled during active COVID-19. Sample: peripheral blood. This chain joins TRBV29-1 and TRBJ1-1; D possibly corresponds to TRBD1 (5 bases). This CDR3 reads CSVNKAGGTEAFF. The CDR3 DNA follows: TGCAGCGTTAATAAGGCCGGGGGCACTGAAGCTTTCTTT.